This record covers a single TCR beta chain. What it binds is unknown. This entry is derived from a study of cytomegalovirus exposure and HLA in healthy donors. Whole-study findings and limits: Common viral pathogens seemed, in a later analysis, to connect with several of the most significant clusters. In an earlier analysis, productive rearrangement rates for most beta V segments clustered near 87% or 30%.

This PCR relied on a set of 60 Vbeta primers and 13 Jbeta primers. The table came from immunoSEQ multiplex PCR; TCRdb's copy has only in-frame clones and leaves some out. The repertoire includes about 90,000 clones, 85% to 90% of them detected once, and 2.3% sits in the top ten. Nominally healthy donors provided the samples, though records likely missed some immune exposures. Germline V CDR1 and CDR2: MGHRA, YSYEKL. The CDR3 is made up of 14 amino acids. V lost 1 base and J lost 6, with 12 bases in between. This TCR came from a man aged 18-30 years in good health and CMV-seronegative. This chain links TRBV4-1 with TRBJ1-1; D perhaps matches TRBD1 (6 bases). Input material: PBMCs. The CDR3, as DNA: TGCGCCAGCAGCCAAGTCGGACAGAAATCTGAAGCTTTCTTT. Translation gives CASSQVGQKSEAFF.